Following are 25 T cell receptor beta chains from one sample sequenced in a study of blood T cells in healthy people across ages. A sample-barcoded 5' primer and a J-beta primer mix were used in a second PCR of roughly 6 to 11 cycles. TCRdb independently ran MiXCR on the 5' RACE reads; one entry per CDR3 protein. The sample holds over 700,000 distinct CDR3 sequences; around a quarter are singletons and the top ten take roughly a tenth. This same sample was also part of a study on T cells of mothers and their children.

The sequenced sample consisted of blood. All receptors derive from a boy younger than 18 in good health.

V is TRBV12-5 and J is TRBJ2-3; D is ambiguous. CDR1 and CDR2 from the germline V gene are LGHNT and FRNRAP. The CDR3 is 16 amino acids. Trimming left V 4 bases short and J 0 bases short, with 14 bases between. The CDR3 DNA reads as TGTGCTAGTGGTTGGCCAGGTACCTCTAGCACAGATACGCAGTATTTT. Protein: CASGWPGTSSTDTQYF.

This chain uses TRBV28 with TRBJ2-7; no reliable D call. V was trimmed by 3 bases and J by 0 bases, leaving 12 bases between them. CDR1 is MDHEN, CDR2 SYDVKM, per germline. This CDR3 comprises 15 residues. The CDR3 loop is CASSLDRFSSYEQYF. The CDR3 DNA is TGTGCCAGCAGTTTGGATCGTTTTAGCTCCTACGAGCAGTACTTC.

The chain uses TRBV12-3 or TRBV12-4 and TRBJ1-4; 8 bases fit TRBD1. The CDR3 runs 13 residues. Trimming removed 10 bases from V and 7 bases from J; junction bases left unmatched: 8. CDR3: CATSTGVREKLFF. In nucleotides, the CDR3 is TGTGCCACCTCGACAGGGGTGCGTGAAAAACTGTTTTTT.

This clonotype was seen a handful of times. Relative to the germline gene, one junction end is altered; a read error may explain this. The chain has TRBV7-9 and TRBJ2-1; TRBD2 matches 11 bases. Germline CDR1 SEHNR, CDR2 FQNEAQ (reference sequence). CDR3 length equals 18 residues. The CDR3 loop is CASSGWLAGGRSYNERFF. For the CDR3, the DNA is TGTGCCAGCAGCGGCTGGCTAGCGGGAGGAAGAAGTTACAATGAGCGGTTCTTC.

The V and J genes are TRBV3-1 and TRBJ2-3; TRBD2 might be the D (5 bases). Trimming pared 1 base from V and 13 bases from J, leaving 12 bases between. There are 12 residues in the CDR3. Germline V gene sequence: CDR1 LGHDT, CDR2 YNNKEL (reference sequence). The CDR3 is CASSQGGRGKYF. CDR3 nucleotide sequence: TGTGCCAGCAGCCAAGGAGGGCGCGGAAAGTATTTT.

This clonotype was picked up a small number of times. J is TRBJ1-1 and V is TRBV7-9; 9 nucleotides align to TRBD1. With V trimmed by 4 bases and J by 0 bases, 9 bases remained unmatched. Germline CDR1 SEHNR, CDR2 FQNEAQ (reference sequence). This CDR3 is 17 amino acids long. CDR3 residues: CASSSRTGDRMNTEAFF. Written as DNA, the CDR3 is TGTGCCAGCAGCTCGCGGACAGGGGATCGCATGAACACTGAAGCTTTCTTT.

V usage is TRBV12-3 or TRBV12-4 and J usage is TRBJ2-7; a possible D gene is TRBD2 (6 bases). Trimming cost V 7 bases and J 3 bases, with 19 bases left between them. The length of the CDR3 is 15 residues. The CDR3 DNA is TGTGCCAGCATCTCCTCCGCTAGCGCCTTCTACGAGCAGTACTTC. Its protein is CASISSASAFYEQYF.

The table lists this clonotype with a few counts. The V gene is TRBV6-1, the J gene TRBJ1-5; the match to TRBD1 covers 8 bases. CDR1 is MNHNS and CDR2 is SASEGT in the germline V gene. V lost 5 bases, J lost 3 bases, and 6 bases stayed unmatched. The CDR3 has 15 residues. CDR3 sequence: CASSTDRGSNQPQHF. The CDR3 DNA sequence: TGTGCCAGCAGTACTGACAGGGGATCCAATCAGCCCCAGCATTTT.

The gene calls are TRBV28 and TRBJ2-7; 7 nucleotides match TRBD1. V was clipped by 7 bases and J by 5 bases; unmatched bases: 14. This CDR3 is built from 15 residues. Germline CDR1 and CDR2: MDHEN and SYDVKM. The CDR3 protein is CASKQPGTVPHEQYF. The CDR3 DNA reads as TGTGCCAGCAAACAACCCGGGACAGTCCCCCACGAGCAGTACTTC.

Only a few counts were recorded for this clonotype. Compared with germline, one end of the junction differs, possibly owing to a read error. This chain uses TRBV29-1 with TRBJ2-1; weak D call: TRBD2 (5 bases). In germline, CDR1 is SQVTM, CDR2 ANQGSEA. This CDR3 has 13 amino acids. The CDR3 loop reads CSAEGGDYNEQFF. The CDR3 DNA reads TGCAGCGCTGAAGGAGGTGACTACAATGAGCAGTTCTTC.

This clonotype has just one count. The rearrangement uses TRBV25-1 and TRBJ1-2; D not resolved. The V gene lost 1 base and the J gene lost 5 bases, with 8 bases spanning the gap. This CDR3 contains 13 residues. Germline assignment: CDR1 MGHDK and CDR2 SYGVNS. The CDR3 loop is CASSESTAYGYTF. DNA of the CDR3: TGTGCCAGCAGTGAATCAACAGCTTATGGCTACACCTTC.

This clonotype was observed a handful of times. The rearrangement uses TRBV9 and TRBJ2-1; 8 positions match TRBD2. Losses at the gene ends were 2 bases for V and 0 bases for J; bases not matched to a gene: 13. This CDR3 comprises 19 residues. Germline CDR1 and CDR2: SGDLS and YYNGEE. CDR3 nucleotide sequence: TGTGCCAGCAGCGTCGGGGGGGGCGGAGGGACTAGCTCCTACAATGAGCAGTTCTTC. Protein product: CASSVGGGGGTSSYNEQFF.

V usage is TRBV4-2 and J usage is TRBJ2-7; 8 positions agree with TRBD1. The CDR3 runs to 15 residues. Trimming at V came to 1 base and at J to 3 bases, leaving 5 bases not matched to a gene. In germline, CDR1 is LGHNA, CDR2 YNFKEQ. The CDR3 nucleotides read TGTGCCAGCAGCCAAGCGGGACAGGACTACTACGAGCAGTACTTC. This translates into CASSQAGQDYYEQYF.

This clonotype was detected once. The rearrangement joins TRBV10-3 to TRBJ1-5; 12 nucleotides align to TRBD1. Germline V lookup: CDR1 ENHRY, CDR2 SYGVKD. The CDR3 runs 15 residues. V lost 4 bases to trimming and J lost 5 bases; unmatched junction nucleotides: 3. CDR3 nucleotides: TGTGCCATCAGTGCGGGACAGGGGGCGGATCAGCCCCAGCATTTT. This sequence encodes CAISAGQGADQPQHF.

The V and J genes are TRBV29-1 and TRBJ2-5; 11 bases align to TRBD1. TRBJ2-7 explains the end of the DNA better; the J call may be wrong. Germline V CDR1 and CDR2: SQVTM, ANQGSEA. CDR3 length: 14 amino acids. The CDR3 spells CSVADRGLFYEQYF. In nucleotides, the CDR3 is TGCAGCGTTGCGGACAGGGGGCTTTTCTACGAGCAGTACTTC.

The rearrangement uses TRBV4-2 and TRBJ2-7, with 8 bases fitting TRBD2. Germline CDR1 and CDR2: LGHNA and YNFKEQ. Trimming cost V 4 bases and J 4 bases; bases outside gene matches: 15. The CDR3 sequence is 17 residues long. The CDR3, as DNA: TGTGCCAGCAGCCCCGGAACCGCCGGGACTAGAAATTACGAGCAGTACTTC. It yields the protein CASSPGTAGTRNYEQYF.

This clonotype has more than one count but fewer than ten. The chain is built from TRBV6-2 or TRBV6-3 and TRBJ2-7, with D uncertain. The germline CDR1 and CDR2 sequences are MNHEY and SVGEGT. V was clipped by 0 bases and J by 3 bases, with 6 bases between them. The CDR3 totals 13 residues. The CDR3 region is CASSYSTDYEQYF. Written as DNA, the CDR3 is TGTGCCAGCAGTTACTCAACAGACTACGAGCAGTACTTC.

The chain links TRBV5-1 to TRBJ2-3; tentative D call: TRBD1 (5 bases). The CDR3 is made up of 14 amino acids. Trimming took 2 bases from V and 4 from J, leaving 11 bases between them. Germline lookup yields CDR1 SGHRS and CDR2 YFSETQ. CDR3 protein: CASSFQGWADTQYF. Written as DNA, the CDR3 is TGCGCCAGCAGCTTCCAGGGATGGGCAGATACGCAGTATTTT.

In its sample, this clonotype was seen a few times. CDR3 nucleotide sequence: TGTGCCAGCAGCTTTGCCGAAGGCGAAAAACTGTTTTTT. Its protein product is CASSFAEGEKLFF. The chain couples TRBV5-5 to TRBJ1-4; D unclear. Trimming removed 2 bases at V and 8 bases at J, with 10 bases between. Germline lookup yields CDR1 SGHKS and CDR2 YYEKEE (reference sequence). The CDR3 consists of 13 residues. The complete variable domain, with remaining parts taken from reference TRBV5-5 and TRBJ1-4, reads DAGVTQSPTHLIKTRGQQVTLRCSPISGHKSVSWYQQVLGQGPQFIFQYYEKEERGRGNFPDRFSARQFPNYSSELNVNALLLGDSALYLCASSFAEGEKLFFGSGTQLSVL.

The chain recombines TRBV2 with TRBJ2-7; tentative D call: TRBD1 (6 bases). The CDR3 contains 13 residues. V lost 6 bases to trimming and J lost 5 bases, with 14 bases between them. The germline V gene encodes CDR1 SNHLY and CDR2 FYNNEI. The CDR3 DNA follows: TGTGCCAGCAGGGACCCAGGGGAGAACGAGCAGTACTTC. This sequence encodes CASRDPGENEQYF.

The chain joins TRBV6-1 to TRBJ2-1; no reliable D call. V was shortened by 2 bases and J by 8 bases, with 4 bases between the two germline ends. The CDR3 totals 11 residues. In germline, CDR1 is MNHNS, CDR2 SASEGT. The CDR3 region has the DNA TGTGCCAGCAGTGAACTGGATGAGCAGTTCTTC. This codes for CASSELDEQFF.

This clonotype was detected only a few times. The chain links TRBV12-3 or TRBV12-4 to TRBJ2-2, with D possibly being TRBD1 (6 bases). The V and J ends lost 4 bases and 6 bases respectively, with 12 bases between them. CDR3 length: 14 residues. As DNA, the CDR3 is TGTGCCAGCAGTTCAGGGGTGGGGTCCGGGGAGCTGTTTTTT. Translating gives CASSSGVGSGELFF.

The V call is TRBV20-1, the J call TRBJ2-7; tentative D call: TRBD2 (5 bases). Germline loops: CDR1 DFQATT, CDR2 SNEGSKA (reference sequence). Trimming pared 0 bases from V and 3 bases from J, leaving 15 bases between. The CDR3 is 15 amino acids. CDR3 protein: CSARDEGAFVYEQYF. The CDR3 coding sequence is TGCAGTGCTAGAGATGAGGGAGCCTTTGTCTACGAGCAGTACTTC.

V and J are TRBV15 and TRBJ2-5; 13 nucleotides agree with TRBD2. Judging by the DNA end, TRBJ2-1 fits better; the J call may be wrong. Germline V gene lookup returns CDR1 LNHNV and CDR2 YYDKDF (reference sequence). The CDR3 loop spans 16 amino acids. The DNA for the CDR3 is TGTGCCACCAGCAGATCACTAGCGGGAGGGGGCAATGAGCAGTTCTTC. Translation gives CATSRSLAGGGNEQFF.

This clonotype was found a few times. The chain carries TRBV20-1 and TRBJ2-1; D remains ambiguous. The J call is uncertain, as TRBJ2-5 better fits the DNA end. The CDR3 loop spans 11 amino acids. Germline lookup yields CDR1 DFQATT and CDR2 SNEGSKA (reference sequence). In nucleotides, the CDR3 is TGCAGTGCTAGTAAGGCGGAGACCCAGTACTTC. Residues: CSASKAETQYF.